This TCR beta chain was documented in a study of blood T cell repertoires in COVID-19. At the level of the study: Specimens from acute and convalescent COVID-19 originated in the United States, Italy and Spain. In each case, the material was cDNA or gDNA derived from T cells, B-cell-depleted T cells, or PBMCs.

Original analysis: How many nucleated cells were present was estimated from reference gene primer amplification. Produced via immunoSEQ multiplex PCR; TCRdb's table is partial and in-frame only. Clone size and V and J calls were adopted from that table, with D and trimming inferred from the DNA. The sample yields around 150,000 clones, about four fifths seen once. The V gene end was trimmed by 6 bases and the J gene end by 5 bases; junction bases not matched to a gene: 11. This CDR3 is 15 amino acids long. Germline V gene sequence: CDR1 SGHRS, CDR2 YFSETQ. The sample was peripheral blood. This TCR derives from a woman aged 80 or older with acute or convalescent COVID-19. V and J are TRBV5-1 and TRBJ2-1; 7 bases align to TRBD2. CDR3 amino acids: CASTSRGEGNNEQFF. In nucleotides, the CDR3 is TGCGCCAGCACCTCTCGGGGGGAGGGGAACAATGAGCAGTTCTTC.